The rows below give T cell receptor beta chains drawn from one sample of a study of cytomegalovirus exposure and HLA in healthy donors. Profiling relied on immunoSEQ multiplex PCR, and the TCRdb table lists in-frame clones only, not all of them. The sample contains around 100,000 clones, 65% to 85% of which appear only once. The sequenced sample consisted of PBMCs. These TCRs come from a woman aged 60 to 75 in good health and CMV-seropositive. CDR3s include the opening cysteine and the closing phenylalanine or tryptophan. A D gene is named only where the DNA matches it firmly. Some rows mark clone size as missing; the rest say once, few, many or name a class of expanded clone.

j_call clone_size v_call d_call cdr3_nt cdr3_aa
TRBJ1-3 - TRBV5-4 TRBD1 TGTGCCAGCAGCTCGCCGACAGGGGCTGGAAACACCATATATTTT CASSSPTGAGNTIYF
TRBJ2-3 - TRBV2 - TGTGCCAGCATCTCCCGGTGGGGGGTAGGCACAGATACGCAGTATTTT CASISRWGVGTDTQYF
TRBJ2-1 - TRBV29-1 TRBD1 TGCAGCGCCAAGGGGCAGGGGGATGAGCAGTTCTTC CSAKGQGDEQFF
TRBJ2-7 few TRBV5-1 TRBD2 TGCGCCAGCAGCCTCGTGGCGGGAGCGACCTACGAGCAGTACTTC CASSLVAGATYEQYF
TRBJ2-2 - TRBV27 TRBD2 TGTGCCAGCAGGCGGGGGACTAGCGGCACCGGGGAGCTGTTTTTT CASRRGTSGTGELFF
TRBJ2-6 - TRBV30 TRBD2 TGTGCCTGGCGCGGGAGTGCCAACGTCCTGACTTTC CAWRGSANVLTF
TRBJ2-6 once TRBV11-2 - TGTGCCAGCAGCCAGAGGTCTGGGGCCAACGTCCTGACTTTC CASSQRSGANVLTF
TRBJ1-2 - TRBV6-5 TRBD1 TGTGCCAGCAGCCCGACAGGGAACTATGGCTACACCTTC CASSPTGNYGYTF
TRBJ2-5 - TRBV27 - TGTGCCAGCAGTTTACGAGGGTACCTTATGAAAGAGACCCAGTACTTC CASSLRGYLMKETQYF
TRBJ2-3 - TRBV30 - TGTGCCTGGACCGGTGGTTGGGAGACAGATACGCAGTATTTT CAWTGGWETDTQYF
TRBJ2-7 - TRBV27 - TGTGCCAGCAGTTTAACGGGGTACAACGAGCAGTACTTC CASSLTGYNEQYF
TRBJ1-6 - TRBV27 - TGTGCCAGCAGTTTCCCAGACATTAATTCACCCCTCCACTTT CASSFPDINSPLHF
TRBJ1-5 medium-sized TRBV7-3 TRBD1 TGTGCCAGCAGCTTGGGACAGGGTCAGCCCCAGCATTTT CASSLGQGQPQHF
TRBJ2-1 - TRBV7-2 TRBD2 TGTGCCAGCAGCTTAGGTGCGGGAGCAGTGTATGAGCAGTTCTTC CASSLGAGAVYEQFF
TRBJ1-2 - TRBV6-6 - TGTGCCAGCAACCGACTAGGGAGGGATTATGGCTACACCTTC CASNRLGRDYGYTF
TRBJ2-7 - TRBV27 TRBD1 TGTGCCAGCAGGAGAACAGGGGGCGATTCCTACGAGCAGTACTTC CASRRTGGDSYEQYF
TRBJ1-1 - TRBV11-2 - TGTGCCAGCAGCTTCAGTACTGAAGCTTTCTTT CASSFSTEAFF
TRBJ1-1 - TRBV18 - TGTGCCAGCTCACCTAGGGAGGGTGGGACTGAAGCTTTCTTT CASSPREGGTEAFF
TRBJ2-7 - TRBV6-5 - TGTGCCAGCAGTTACGTGGCCAGGACCTACGAGCAGTACTTC CASSYVARTYEQYF
TRBJ2-7 few TRBV4-1 TRBD1 TGCGCCAGCAGCCAAACCGGGACAGGGGCCTACGAGCAGTACTTC CASSQTGTGAYEQYF
TRBJ1-2 - TRBV5-5 - TGTGCCAGCAGCTTGGGGCAGGGTGCATTGGGCTACACCTTC CASSLGQGALGYTF
TRBJ2-5 - TRBV5-1 TRBD2 TGCGCCAGCAGCGGGGGACTAGCGGGAGGGGAGACCCAGTACTTC CASSGGLAGGETQYF
TRBJ1-2 - TRBV6-1 - TGTGCCAGCAGTCCGGGGGCTAACTATGGCTACACCTTC CASSPGANYGYTF
TRBJ1-2 few TRBV5-1 - TGCGCCAGCAGCTCCGATCGGGGGGCGGATGGCTACACCTTC CASSSDRGADGYTF
TRBJ2-3 - TRBV4-1 - TGCGCCAGCAGCCCTCTAACTTCTAGCACAGATACGCAGTATTTT CASSPLTSSTDTQYF
TRBJ2-2 - TRBV2 - TGTGCCAGCAGTGAAGAGGCAGTCCGGGGCACCGGGGAGCTGTTTTTT CASSEEAVRGTGELFF
TRBJ1-2 - TRBV9 TRBD1 TGTGCCAGCAGCGAACAGGGGCGCTATGGCTACACCTTC CASSEQGRYGYTF
TRBJ2-7 once TRBV5-5 - TGTGCCAGCAGCACATACAAGGGAGACGGCTACGAGCAGTACTTC CASSTYKGDGYEQYF
TRBJ1-1 few TRBV5-1 - TGCGCCAGCAGCTTAGGGAGTCGGAGCACTGAAGCTTTCTTT CASSLGSRSTEAFF
TRBJ2-6 - TRBV7-9 TRBD1 TGTGCCAGCGGGGCCAATACAGGGGACCTCTCTGGGGCCAACGTCCTGACTTTC CASGANTGDLSGANVLTF
TRBJ1-5 - TRBV29-1 - TGCAGCGTGGACGTGGGACAAGATCAGCCCCAGCATTTT CSVDVGQDQPQHF
TRBJ1-5 few TRBV7-2 - TGTGCCAGCAGCCGACGAGGAGGGGCCCACAATCAGCCCCAGCATTTT CASSRRGGAHNQPQHF
TRBJ2-3 - TRBV6-5 TRBD1 TGTGCCAGCACCGACGGCAGGGGGTATGGAGATACGCAGTATTTT CASTDGRGYGDTQYF
TRBJ2-1 - TRBV18 TRBD2 TGTGCCAGCTCAAAGCGGGAGTCCTACAATGAGCAGTTCTTC CASSKRESYNEQFF
TRBJ2-7 - TRBV6-1 TRBD1 TGTGCCAGCGCCGGGACAGGATACTACGAGCAGTACTTC CASAGTGYYEQYF
TRBJ2-3 - TRBV19 TRBD2 TGTGCCAGTAGTGCGACTAGCGGGAGGGGTTCAGATACGCAGTATTTT CASSATSGRGSDTQYF
TRBJ2-7 - TRBV6-1 TRBD2 TGTGCCAGCAGTGAAGCCTTAGCGGGAGGGCCCGAGCAGTACTTC CASSEALAGGPEQYF
TRBJ2-3 - TRBV30 - TGTGCCTGGAGTTCAGGGGTCGATACGCAGTATTTT CAWSSGVDTQYF
TRBJ2-7 - TRBV5-4 TRBD1 TGTGCCAGCAGCTCCCTGACAGGGGGCCCCTACGAGCAGTACTTC CASSSLTGGPYEQYF
TRBJ1-2 few TRBV10-3 TRBD1 TGTGCCACAACCGGGACAGGGTTTGGCTATGGCTACACCTTC CATTGTGFGYGYTF
TRBJ2-7 - TRBV6-6 TRBD1 TGTGCCAGCAGTTACTCGTCGAGCAGGGGGTCAGAGTACTTC CASSYSSSRGSEYF
TRBJ2-1 - TRBV29-1 - TGCAGCGTTCGGAGGGCCTCCTACAATGAGCAGTTCTTC CSVRRASYNEQFF
TRBJ1-2 many TRBV6-5 - TGTGCCAGCAGTTACGCGGGGGCAGGCTATGGCTACACCTTC CASSYAGAGYGYTF
TRBJ1-2 - TRBV18 TRBD1 TGTGCCAGCTCCCTTGGGACAGCCGCTAACTATGGCTACACCTTC CASSLGTAANYGYTF
TRBJ2-7 - TRBV5-8 - TGTGCCAGCCGATCCGGTGGAGTGGGCGAGCAGTACTTC CASRSGGVGEQYF